One sample yielded the 7 T cell receptor beta chains listed below, sequenced in a study of regulatory T cells in long-lasting Graves disease. Described time point: newly diagnosed GD, antithyroid drugs for less than 3 months. Extracted PBMC RNA gave rise to the TCR library. The authors built TCR beta libraries using iRepertoire HTBI primers and Arm-PCR of CDR3 regions. Each CDR3 protein is one row after TCRdb ran MiXCR on the multiplex PCR reads. This sample has some 450,000 distinct CDR3 sequences, with about 15% found just once. The same sample was also used in a study of T cells in Graves' hyperthyroidism and ophthalmopathy.

This material consisted of peripheral blood mononuclear cells (PBMCs), taken at new diagnosis, from a patient treated with antithyroid drugs. The receptors were gathered from a woman between 25 and 40 years old with Graves disease.

This clonotype came up a few times. V gene TRBV29-1 combines with J gene TRBJ2-7; 11 bases line up with TRBD2. Trimming at V came to 7 bases and at J to 1 base, leaving 6 bases not matched to a gene. This CDR3 comprises 14 residues. Per the germline V gene, CDR1 is SQVTM and CDR2 is ANQGSEA. Written as DNA, the CDR3 is TGCAGCGCCTTACTAGCGGGAGAATCCTACGAGCAGTACTTC. As protein: CSALLAGESYEQYF.

In this sample, this clonotype turned up a few times. The V call is TRBV19, the J call TRBJ1-2; 7 bases agree with TRBD1. V dropped 5 bases and J dropped 7; count of bases not matched to a gene: 1. Germline-derived CDR1 and CDR2 are LNHDA and SQIVND (reference sequence). CDR3 length equals 11 residues. CDR3 loop: CASSRQGGYTF. CDR3 in DNA: TGTGCCAGTAGTCGACAGGGTGGCTACACCTTC.

The chain carries TRBV6-2 or TRBV6-3 and TRBJ2-3; weak D call: TRBD1 (5 bases). Germline CDR1 and CDR2: MNHEY and SVGEGT. The CDR3 is 14 amino acids. The V end lost 3 bases, the J end lost 3 bases, and 10 bases lay between the germline ends. The CDR3 DNA is TGTGCCAGCAGTTATCAGGGTTCGACAGATACGCAGTATTTT. Its protein is CASSYQGSTDTQYF.

The chain has TRBV7-2 and TRBJ2-1; TRBD2 agrees at 9 bases. The J call may be in error: the DNA end matches TRBJ2-5 better. The CDR3 loop spans 16 amino acids. Germline V lookup: CDR1 SGHTA, CDR2 FQGNSA. The CDR3: CASRDLAGRGPETQYF. In DNA form, the CDR3 reads TGTGCCAGCAGGGATCTAGCGGGGAGAGGGCCAGAGACCCAGTACTTC.

CDR3 sequence reads: CASSFGASNEQFF. The CDR3 region has the DNA TGTGCCAGCAGCTTTGGGGCGTCCAATGAGCAGTTCTTC. The V gene is TRBV11-2, the J gene TRBJ2-1; tentative D call: TRBD1 (5 bases). Germline CDR1 SGHAT, CDR2 FQNNGV. The CDR3 loop spans 13 amino acids. The ends were cut back, 3 bases at V and 6 bases at J, with 9 bases in the middle.

This clonotype showed up many times. The J gene is TRBJ2-1, the V gene TRBV5-1; D perhaps matches TRBD2 (6 bases). From germline, CDR1 is SGHRS and CDR2 YFSETQ. V dropped 3 bases and J dropped 3 bases, with 16 bases sitting between them. This CDR3 is 16 amino acids long. CDR3 amino acids: CASSSTLQRVYNEQFF. In nucleotides, the CDR3 is TGCGCCAGCAGCTCAACGCTGCAGCGGGTCTACAATGAGCAGTTCTTC.

This clonotype appeared many times. V gene TRBV30 combines with J gene TRBJ2-1; TRBD1 aligns across 8 bases. The CDR3 has 15 residues. The V segment lost 3 bases and the J segment 4 bases; nucleotides outside the gene matches: 8. Looked up from germline, CDR1 is GTSNPN and CDR2 is SVGIG (reference sequence). The CDR3 sequence: CAWRVRDRSYNEQFF. For the CDR3, the DNA is TGTGCCTGGAGAGTCCGGGACAGGTCATACAATGAGCAGTTCTTC.